This TCR beta chain was identified during a study of beta chain features in type 1 diabetes (dated by TCRdb to 2016 to 2018). Looking at the study overall: Mean age, gender distribution, total cell number and subset yield were not different between patients and healthy donors. A total of roughly 100 million sorted cells were examined across all samples, and the number of cells per subset was strongly correlated with RNA yield. In the study, TCRB repertoires of sorted circulating CD4+ T cell subsets from recently diagnosed type 1 diabetes patients were compared with those of matched healthy donors. Regulatory and stem cell-like memory subsets were obtained from only 8 patients and roughly 8 healthy donors, while naive and central memory subsets were obtained from all 30 or so donors.

To note about this clone: The antigen it recognizes is unknown. No base quality information exists; no much larger clone differs at one position.

CDR1 and CDR2, looked up from the germline V gene, are LGHNA and YSLEER. From V the trimming removes 0 bases and from J it removes 1 base, while the gene matches leave 6 bases of the junction unaccounted for. The CDR3 contains 16 residues, cysteine and phenylalanine counted. Only the CDR3 region is kept as DNA, spanning 48 bases read in frame from base 1. What the authors observed across the whole study: PCR may preferentially amplify shorter templates, but because patient and control samples were amplified and corrected together, any resulting skew would affect both groups equally. Patients with type 1 diabetes made fewer insertions and deleted more nucleotides at VDJ recombination sites, implying thymic rearrangement abnormalities. The naive, central memory and regulatory TCRB repertoires appeared to resemble one another more closely among patients than among healthy donors. Because cDNA was sequenced instead of genomic DNA, activated cells with high expression could be over-represented, although the groups did not differ in activation or CD3 levels. In all four CD4+ subsets, TCRB CDR3 length was moderately but significantly shorter in type 1 diabetes patients. HLA sub-analyses involved small numbers of individuals, so any influence of HLA type on TCRB rearrangement remained unresolved.

The entire amount of isolated RNA was reverse transcribed using the High Capacity cDNA Reverse Transcription Kit, so the sequenced TCRB transcripts were expressed ones. Naive, central memory and regulatory T cell samples underwent deep immunoSEQ sequencing, averaging around 3.6 million total reads per sample. Sorted cells were lysed in RLT buffer and RNA was extracted with DNase-treated RNeasy Micro or Mini kits, depending on cell number. To prevent cross-contamination, every cell subset was processed on its own, while patient and healthy donor samples were processed together. The immunoSEQ multiplex PCR was used to amplify TCRB sequences from cDNA, yielding 87-bp fragments that span the CDR3 region. Sequencing of the amplicons was done on the Illumina HiSeq platform. As for the authors' bioinformatics: PCR bias was computationally corrected using synthetic template baselines, reads within Hamming distance 2 were collapsed, and singletons that could not be merged were discarded. Reads were aligned against IMGT so that V, D and J genes, CDR3 length and insertions or deletions at six rearrangement sites could be assigned. Clonotype counts were normalized to sorted cell number within each subset before computing true diversity and Gini coefficients with the tcR R package. The overlap coefficient, calculated on TCRB nucleotide sequences, was used to measure repertoire sharing. Out-of-frame TCRB sequences from naive cells were analyzed as a proxy for the pre-selection repertoire. What TCRdb holds here is the immuneACCESS table cut down to in-frame rearrangements. Part of the clones is not present; checked against another copy, under half of the missing clones reflect an unresolved V gene, and the others are unexplained. V and J calls and clone size follow that table, whereas D and trimming were derived from the DNA. The sample contains about 400,000 clones, roughly 13% of them found a single time. The ten largest clonotypes hold 0.015% to 0.02% of the sample.

A single peripheral blood draw of approximately 110 mL on average was collected from each donor into heparinised tubes. Naive, central memory, regulatory and stem cell-like memory CD4+ T cells were sorted on a BD FACSAria II using a panel including CD45RO, CCR7, CD25, CD127, CD95 and CD27. Every sorted population had a purity above 98%. Right away, PBMCs were isolated by Lymphoprep density gradient centrifugation and were stained directly, with no culture step. Samples were stained and sorted in pairs, with one healthy donor and one patient per experiment, so that batch effects were minimized. Sequencing was performed on naive CD4+ T cells from blood. The cell subset or site label for this specimen denotes: true naive CD4+ T cells. The rearrangement combines TRBV4-3 with TRBJ2-7; the central 7 bases match TRBD1. The sequence derives from a man younger than 35 in good health. The CDR3 protein sequence reads: CASSQDAAGGSYEQYF. The DNA reads TGCGCCAGCAGCCAAGATGCGGCAGGGGGTTCCTACGAGCAGTACTTC.